This TCR beta chain was recorded in a study of T cell repertoires in cytomegalovirus infection. Whole-study findings and limits: Based on cumulative public TCR beta family frequency, carriers of CMV plus the relevant HLA were identified.

In TCRdb, the reads were re-called with MiXCR into one record per CDR3 protein. In the table there are approximately 1,000,000 distinct CDR3 sequences, less than 35% of which are singletons. The CDR3 loop spans 12 amino acids. V lost 1 base, J lost 5 bases, and 6 bases lay in between. In germline, CDR1 is SGHKS, CDR2 YYEKEE (reference sequence). To note about this clonotype: What it recognizes is unknown.

The sequence was obtained from a human donor in good health (CMV status not recorded). Some clones in this sample may be carry-over from other donors' samples. V is TRBV5-5 and J is TRBJ1-1, with no clear D. Specimen: cultured CD8+ T cells from PBMCs, collected from culture after CMV antigen stimulation. In nucleotides, the CDR3 is TGTGCCAGCAGCTTGACCGAAACTGAAGCTTTCTTT. Its protein product is CASSLTETEAFF.